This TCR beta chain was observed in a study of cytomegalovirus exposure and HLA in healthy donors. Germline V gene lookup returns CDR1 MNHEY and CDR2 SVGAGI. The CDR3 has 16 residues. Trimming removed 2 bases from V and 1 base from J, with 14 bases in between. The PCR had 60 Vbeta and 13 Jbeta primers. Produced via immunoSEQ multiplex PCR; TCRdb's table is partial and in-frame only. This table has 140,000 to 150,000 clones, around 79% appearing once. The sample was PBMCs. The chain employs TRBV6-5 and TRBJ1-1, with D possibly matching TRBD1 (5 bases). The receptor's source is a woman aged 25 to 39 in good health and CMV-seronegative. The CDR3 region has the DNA TGTGCCAGCAGTTACATGACCCTGGGGGGGAACACTGAAGCTTTCTTT. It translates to CASSYMTLGGNTEAFF.